This entry describes one TCR beta chain. Its specificity is not known. These data are taken from a study of T cell responses to AZD1222 COVID-19 vaccine. V lost 4 bases and J lost 2, with 13 bases in between. The CDR3 has 15 amino acids. Germline V lookup: CDR1 MDHEN, CDR2 SYDVKM. Study outcomes and limitations: None of the repertoires were sampled until the peak T cell response had passed.

Profiled with immunoSEQ multiplex PCR; TCRdb holds only in-frame clones, not every one. The sample lists 65,000 to 95,000 clones; 70% to 90% were seen once. This chain joins TRBV28 and TRBJ2-3; D not certain. This receptor was taken from an adult who received the AZD1222 COVID-19 vaccine. The sequences come from peripheral blood, collected 28 days after the second AZD1222 dose. DNA of the CDR3: TGTGCCAGCAGTTCGCCGGGCCTACACACAGATACGCAGTATTTT. Its translation is CASSSPGLHTDTQYF. The complete variable domain, with remaining parts taken from reference TRBV28 and TRBJ2-3, reads DVKVTQSSRYLVKRTGEKVFLECVQDMDHENMFWYRQDPGLGLRLIYFSYDVKMKEKGDIPEGYSVSREKKERFSLILESASTNQTSMYLCASSSPGLHTDTQYFGPGTRLTVL.